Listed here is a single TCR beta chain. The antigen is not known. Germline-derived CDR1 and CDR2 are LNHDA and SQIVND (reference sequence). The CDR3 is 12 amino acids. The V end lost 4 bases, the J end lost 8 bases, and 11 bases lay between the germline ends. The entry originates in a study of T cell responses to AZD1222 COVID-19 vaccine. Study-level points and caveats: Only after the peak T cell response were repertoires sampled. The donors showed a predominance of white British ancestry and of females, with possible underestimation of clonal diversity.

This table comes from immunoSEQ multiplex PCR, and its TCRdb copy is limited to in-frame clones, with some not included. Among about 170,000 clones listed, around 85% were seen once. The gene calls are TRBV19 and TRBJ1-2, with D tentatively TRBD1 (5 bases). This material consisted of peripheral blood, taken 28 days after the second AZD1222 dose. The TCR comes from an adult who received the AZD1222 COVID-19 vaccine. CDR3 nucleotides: TGTGCCAGTAGTACGTACAGGTTGGGCTACACCTTC. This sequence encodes CASSTYRLGYTF.